The clone carrying this T cell receptor (beta chain) has at least ten counts. Its antigen remains unidentified. If no ophthalmopathy progression occurred within 18 months, Graves' hyperthyroidism was stable. Hyperthyroidism in the patients, aged 18 to 65, was newly diagnosed and under 2 months in duration. This CDR3 spans 14 amino acids. From germline, CDR1 is MNHNS and CDR2 SASEGT. The V segment lost 7 bases and the J segment 1 base; nucleotides outside the gene matches: 4. The investigators amplified TCR beta CDR3 regions from RNA transcripts. An initial round of RT-PCR targeting the TCR CDR3 relied on the HTBI primer set. One entry per CDR3 protein results from TCRdb running MiXCR on the multiplex PCR reads. The sample contains some 510,000 distinct CDR3 sequences, roughly 20% of which appear only once. This entry is derived from a study of T cells in Graves' hyperthyroidism and ophthalmopathy. Study-wide findings and caveats: Ophthalmopathy was identified by the model a median roughly six months ahead of onset. Blood also showed most of the thyroid clonotypes that were expanded above 0.001.

Sample: blood. The sequence derives from a man aged 18 to 29 with Graves' hyperthyroidism. The genes are TRBV6-1 and TRBJ2-7, with 10 bases that match TRBD1. The CDR3 DNA is TGTGCCAGCAAAGGACAGGGGGAATCCTACGAGCAGTACTTC. Translating gives CASKGQGESYEQYF.